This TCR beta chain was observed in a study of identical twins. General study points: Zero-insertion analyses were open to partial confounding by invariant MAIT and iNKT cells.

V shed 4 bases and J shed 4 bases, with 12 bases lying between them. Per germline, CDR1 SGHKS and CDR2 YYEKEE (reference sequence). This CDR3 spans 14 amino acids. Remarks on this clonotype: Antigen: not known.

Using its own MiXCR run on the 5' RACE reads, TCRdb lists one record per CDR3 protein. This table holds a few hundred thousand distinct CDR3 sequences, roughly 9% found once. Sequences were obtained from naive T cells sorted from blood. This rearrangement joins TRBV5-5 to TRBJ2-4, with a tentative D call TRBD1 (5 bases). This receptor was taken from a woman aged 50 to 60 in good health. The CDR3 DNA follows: TGTGCCAGCAGCCTGGGGCAGTCTAAAAACATTCAGTACTTC. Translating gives CASSLGQSKNIQYF. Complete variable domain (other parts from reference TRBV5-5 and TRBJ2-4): DAGVTQSPTHLIKTRGQQVTLRCSPISGHKSVSWYQQVLGQGPQFIFQYYEKEERGRGNFPDRFSARQFPNYSSELNVNALLLGDSALYLCASSLGQSKNIQYFGAGTRLSVL.